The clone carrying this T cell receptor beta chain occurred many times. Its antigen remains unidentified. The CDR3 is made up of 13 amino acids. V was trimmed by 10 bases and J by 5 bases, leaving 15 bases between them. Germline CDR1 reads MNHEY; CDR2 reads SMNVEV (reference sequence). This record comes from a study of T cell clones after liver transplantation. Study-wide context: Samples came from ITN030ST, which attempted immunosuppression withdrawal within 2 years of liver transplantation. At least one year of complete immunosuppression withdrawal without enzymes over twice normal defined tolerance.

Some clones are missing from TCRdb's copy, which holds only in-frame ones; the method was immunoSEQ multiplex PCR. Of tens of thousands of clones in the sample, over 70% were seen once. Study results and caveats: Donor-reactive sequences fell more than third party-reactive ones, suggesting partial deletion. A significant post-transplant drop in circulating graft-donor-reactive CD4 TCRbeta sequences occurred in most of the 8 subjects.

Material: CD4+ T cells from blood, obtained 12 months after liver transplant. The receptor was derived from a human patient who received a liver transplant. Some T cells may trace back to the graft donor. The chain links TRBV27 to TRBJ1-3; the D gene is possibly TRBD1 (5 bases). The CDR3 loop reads CATMGVSRNTIYF. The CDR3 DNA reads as TGTGCCACCATGGGGGTATCGAGAAACACCATATATTTT.